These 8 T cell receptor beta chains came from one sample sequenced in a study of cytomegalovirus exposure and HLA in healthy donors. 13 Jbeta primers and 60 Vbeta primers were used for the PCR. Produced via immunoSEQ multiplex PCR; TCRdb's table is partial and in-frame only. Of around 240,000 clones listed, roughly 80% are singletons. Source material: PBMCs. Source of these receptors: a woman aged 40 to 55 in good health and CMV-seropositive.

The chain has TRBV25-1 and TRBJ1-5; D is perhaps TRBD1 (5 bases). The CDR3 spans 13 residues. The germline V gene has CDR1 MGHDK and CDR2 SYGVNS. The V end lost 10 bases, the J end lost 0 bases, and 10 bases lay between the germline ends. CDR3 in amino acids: CATRADSNQPQHF. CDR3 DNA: TGTGCCACCAGGGCAGATAGCAATCAGCCCCAGCATTTT.

CDR3 coding DNA: TGTGCCAGCTCACTACAGGGGGATACTAACTATGGCTACACCTTC. Translating gives CASSLQGDTNYGYTF. The V gene is TRBV18, the J gene TRBJ1-2, with 8 nucleotides matching TRBD1. The germline CDR1 and CDR2 sequences are KGHSH and LQKENI. There are 15 residues in the CDR3. With 4 bases clipped from V and 0 bases from J, the junction kept 4 bases outside the gene matches.

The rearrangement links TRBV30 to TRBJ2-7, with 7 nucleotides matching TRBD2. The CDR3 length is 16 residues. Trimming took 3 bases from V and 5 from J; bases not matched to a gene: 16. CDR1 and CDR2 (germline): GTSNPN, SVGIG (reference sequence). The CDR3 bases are TGTGCCTGGAGCGGCAACGTGTGGGGGGGGTCTCACGAGCAGTACTTC. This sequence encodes CAWSGNVWGGSHEQYF.

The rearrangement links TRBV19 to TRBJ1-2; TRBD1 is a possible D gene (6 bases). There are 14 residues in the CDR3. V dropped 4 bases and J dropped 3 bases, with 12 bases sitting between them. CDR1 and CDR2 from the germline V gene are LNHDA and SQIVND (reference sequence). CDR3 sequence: CASSTSSGDYGYTF. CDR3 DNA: TGTGCCAGTAGTACCTCTTCAGGGGACTATGGCTACACCTTC.

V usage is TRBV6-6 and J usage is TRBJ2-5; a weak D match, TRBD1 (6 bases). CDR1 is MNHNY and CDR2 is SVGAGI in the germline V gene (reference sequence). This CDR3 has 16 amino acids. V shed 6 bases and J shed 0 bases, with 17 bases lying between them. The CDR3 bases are TGTGCCAGCAGACCCGGGACATTTTTCGACCAAGAGACCCAGTACTTC. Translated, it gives CASRPGTFFDQETQYF.

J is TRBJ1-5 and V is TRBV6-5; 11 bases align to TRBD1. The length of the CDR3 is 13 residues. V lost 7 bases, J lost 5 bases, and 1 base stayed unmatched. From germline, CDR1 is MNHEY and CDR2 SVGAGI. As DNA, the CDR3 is TGTGCCAGCATGGGACAGGGGGATCAGCCCCAGCATTTT. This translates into CASMGQGDQPQHF.

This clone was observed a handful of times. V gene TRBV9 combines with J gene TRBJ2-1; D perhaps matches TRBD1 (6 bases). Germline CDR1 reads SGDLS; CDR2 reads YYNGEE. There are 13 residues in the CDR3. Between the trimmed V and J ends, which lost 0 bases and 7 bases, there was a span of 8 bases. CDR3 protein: CASSVAGVNEQFF. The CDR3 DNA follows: TGTGCCAGCAGCGTAGCAGGGGTAAATGAGCAGTTCTTC.

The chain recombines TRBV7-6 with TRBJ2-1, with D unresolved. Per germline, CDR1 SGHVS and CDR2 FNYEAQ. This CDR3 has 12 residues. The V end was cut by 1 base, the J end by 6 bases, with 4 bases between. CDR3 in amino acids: CASSLVRNEQFF. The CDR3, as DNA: TGTGCCAGCAGCTTAGTTCGCAATGAGCAGTTCTTC.